The 2 T cell receptor beta chains below all came from one sample that was sequenced in a study of CD8+ T cells in alopecia areata. In each case, RNA was isolated and then reverse transcribed into cDNA as the sequencing template. Clones were sequenced by immunoSEQ multiplex PCR, and TCRdb holds only the in-frame ones, with some missing. Among 190,000 or so clones listed, about 62% were seen once. Treatment meaning: oral pan-JAK inhibitor, 5-10 mg twice daily. The material sequenced was CD4+ T cells sorted from blood, taken at week 24, from a patient treated with tofacitinib. The source of these receptors is a human donor with alopecia areata.

The CDR3 nucleotides are TGTGCCAGCAGCTTATCTGACAGGAAGGTTGAGTCCGCGGGAGAGACCCAGTACTTC. Protein product: CASSLSDRKVESAGETQYF. The J gene is TRBJ2-5, the V gene TRBV7-9, with D possibly being TRBD1 (6 bases). The CDR3 is 19 amino acids. Germline lookup yields CDR1 SEHNR and CDR2 FQNEAQ (reference sequence). Trimming pared 2 bases from V and 4 bases from J, leaving 26 bases between.

The chain employs TRBV2 and TRBJ2-7; a weak D match, TRBD1 (5 bases). Germline assignment: CDR1 SNHLY and CDR2 FYNNEI. With 7 bases removed from V and 5 bases from J, the gap between germline ends came to 15 bases. The CDR3 has 13 residues. Here the CDR3 DNA reads TGTGCCAGCACTCCAGGGCGGCGCAACGAGCAGTACTTC. Translated, it gives CASTPGRRNEQYF.